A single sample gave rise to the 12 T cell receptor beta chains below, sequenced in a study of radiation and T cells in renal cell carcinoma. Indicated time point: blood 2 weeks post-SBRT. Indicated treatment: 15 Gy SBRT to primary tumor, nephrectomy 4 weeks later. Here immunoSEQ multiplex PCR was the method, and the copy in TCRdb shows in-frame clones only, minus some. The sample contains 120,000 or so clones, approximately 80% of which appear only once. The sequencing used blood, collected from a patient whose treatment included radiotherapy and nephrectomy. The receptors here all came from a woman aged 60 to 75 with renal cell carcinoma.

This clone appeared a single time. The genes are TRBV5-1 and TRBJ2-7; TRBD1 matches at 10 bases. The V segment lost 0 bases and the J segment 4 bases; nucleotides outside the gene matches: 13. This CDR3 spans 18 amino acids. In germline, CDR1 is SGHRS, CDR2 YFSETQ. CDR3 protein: CASSLGPIDRGLGYEQYF. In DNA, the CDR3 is TGCGCCAGCAGCTTGGGGCCGATAGACAGGGGGCTTGGGTACGAGCAGTACTTC.

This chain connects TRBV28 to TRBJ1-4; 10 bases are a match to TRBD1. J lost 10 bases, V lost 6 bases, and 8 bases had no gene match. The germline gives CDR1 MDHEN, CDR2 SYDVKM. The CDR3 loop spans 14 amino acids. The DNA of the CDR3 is TGTGCCAGCAGGCCGGGACAGGGGTCTGGAAAACTGTTTTTT. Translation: CASRPGQGSGKLFF.

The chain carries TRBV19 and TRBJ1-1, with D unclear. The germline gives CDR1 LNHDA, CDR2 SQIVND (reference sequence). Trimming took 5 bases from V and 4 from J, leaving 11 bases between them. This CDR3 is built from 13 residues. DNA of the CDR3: TGTGCCAGTAGTGAAATCCGGGGCACTGAAGCTTTCTTT. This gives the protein CASSEIRGTEAFF. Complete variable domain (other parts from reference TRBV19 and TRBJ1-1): DGGITQSPKYLFRKEGQNVTLSCEQNLNHDAMYWYRQDPGQGLRLIYYSQIVNDFQKGDIAEGYSVSREKKESFPLTVTSAQKNPTAFYLCASSEIRGTEAFFGQGTRLTVV.

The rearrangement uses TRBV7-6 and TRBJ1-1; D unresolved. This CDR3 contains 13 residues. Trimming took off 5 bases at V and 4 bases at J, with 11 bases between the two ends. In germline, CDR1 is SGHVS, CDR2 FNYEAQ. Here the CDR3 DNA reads TGTGCCAGCAGCGACGCACGGGCCACTGAAGCTTTCTTT. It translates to CASSDARATEAFF. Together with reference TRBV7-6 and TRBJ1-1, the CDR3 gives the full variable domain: GAGVSQSPRYKVTKRGQDVALRCDPISGHVSLYWYRQALGQGPEFLTYFNYEAQQDKSGLPNDRFSAERPEGSISTLTIQRTEQRDSAMYRCASSDARATEAFFGQGTRLTVV.

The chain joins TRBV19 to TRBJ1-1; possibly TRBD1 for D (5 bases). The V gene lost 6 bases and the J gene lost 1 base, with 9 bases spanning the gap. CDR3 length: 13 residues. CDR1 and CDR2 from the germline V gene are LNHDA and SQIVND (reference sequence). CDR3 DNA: TGTGCCAGTAGGAAGGGGCCGAACACTGAAGCTTTCTTT. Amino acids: CASRKGPNTEAFF.

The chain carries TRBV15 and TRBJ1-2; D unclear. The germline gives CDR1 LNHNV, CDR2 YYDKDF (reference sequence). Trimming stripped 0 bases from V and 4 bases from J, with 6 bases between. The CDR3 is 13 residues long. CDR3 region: CATSRDRTYGYTF. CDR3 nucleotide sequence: TGTGCCACCAGCAGAGATCGGACCTATGGCTACACCTTC.

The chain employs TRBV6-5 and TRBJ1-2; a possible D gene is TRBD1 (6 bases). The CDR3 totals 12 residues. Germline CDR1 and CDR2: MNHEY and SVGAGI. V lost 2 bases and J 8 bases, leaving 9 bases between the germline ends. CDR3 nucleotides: TGTGCCAGCAGTTACGGGGGCTTCGGCTACACCTTC. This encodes CASSYGGFGYTF.

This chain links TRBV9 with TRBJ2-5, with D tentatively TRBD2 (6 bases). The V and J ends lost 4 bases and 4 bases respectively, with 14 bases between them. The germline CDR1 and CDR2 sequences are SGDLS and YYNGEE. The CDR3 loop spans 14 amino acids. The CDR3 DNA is TGTGCCAGCAGCACCCCGGGAGCGGGAGAGACCCAGTACTTC. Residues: CASSTPGAGETQYF.

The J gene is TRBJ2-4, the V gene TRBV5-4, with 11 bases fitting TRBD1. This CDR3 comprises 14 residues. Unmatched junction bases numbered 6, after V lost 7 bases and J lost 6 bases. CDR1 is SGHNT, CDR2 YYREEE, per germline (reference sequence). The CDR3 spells CASGQGARGNIQYF. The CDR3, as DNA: TGTGCCAGCGGACAGGGGGCGCGAGGAAACATTCAGTACTTC.

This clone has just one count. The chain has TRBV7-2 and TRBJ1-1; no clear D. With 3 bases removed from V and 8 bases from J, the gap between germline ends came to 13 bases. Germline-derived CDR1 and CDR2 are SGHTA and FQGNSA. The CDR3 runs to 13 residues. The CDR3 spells CASSFGTPTEAFF. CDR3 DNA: TGTGCCAGCAGCTTTGGTACCCCTACAGAAGCTTTCTTT.

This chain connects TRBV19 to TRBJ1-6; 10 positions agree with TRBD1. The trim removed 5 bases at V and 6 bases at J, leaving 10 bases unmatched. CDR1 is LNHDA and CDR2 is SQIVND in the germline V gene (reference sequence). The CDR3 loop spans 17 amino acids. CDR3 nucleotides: TGTGCCAGTAGTTACCCCGGGACAGGGGACCTTAATTCACCCCTCCACTTT. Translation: CASSYPGTGDLNSPLHF. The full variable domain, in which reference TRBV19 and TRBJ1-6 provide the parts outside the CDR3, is DGGITQSPKYLFRKEGQNVTLSCEQNLNHDAMYWYRQDPGQGLRLIYYSQIVNDFQKGDIAEGYSVSREKKESFPLTVTSAQKNPTAFYLCASSYPGTGDLNSPLHFGNGTRLTVT.

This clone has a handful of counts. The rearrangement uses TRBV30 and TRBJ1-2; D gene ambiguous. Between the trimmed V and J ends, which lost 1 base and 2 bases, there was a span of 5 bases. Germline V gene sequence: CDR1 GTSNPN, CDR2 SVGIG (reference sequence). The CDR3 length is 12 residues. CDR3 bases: TGTGCCTGGAGTGGGTGGAACTATGGCTACACCTTC. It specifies CAWSGWNYGYTF.